Listed here are 11 T cell receptor beta chains from one sample, sequenced in a study of blood T cell repertoires in COVID-19. Some clones are missing from TCRdb's copy, which holds only in-frame ones; the method was immunoSEQ multiplex PCR. The sample contains 170,000 or so clones, around 89% of which appear only once. The specimen was peripheral blood. These receptors were taken from a man younger than 35 who had recovered from COVID-19.

V usage is TRBV4-2 and J usage is TRBJ1-1; D ambiguous. Germline V gene lookup returns CDR1 LGHNA and CDR2 YNFKEQ. The CDR3 length is 16 residues. The germline V and J ends were trimmed by 6 bases and 0 bases, with 17 bases remaining between them. CDR3: CASSHARAAMNTEAFF. CDR3 in DNA: TGTGCCAGCAGTCACGCGAGGGCAGCGATGAACACTGAAGCTTTCTTT.

The J gene is TRBJ2-5, the V gene TRBV7-9; D ambiguous. CDR3 length equals 14 residues. Germline V gene lookup returns CDR1 SEHNR and CDR2 FQNEAQ (reference sequence). The V end lost 5 bases, the J end lost 2 bases, and 12 bases lay between the germline ends. The CDR3 nucleotides are TGTGCCAGCAGCACCTCGCGGCCGCAAGAGACCCAGTACTTC. This encodes CASSTSRPQETQYF.

V usage is TRBV7-2 and J usage is TRBJ2-1; TRBD1 matches 9 bases. Trimming removed 4 bases from V and 6 bases from J; junction bases left unmatched: 13. CDR3 length: 17 amino acids. The germline CDR1 and CDR2 sequences are SGHTA and FQGNSA. The CDR3 protein is CASSSRLPGQGINEQFF. As DNA, the CDR3 is TGTGCCAGCAGCTCCCGGTTACCGGGACAGGGAATCAATGAGCAGTTCTTC.

The sample holds one count of this clone. This chain uses TRBV19 with TRBJ2-7; 10 bases align to TRBD1. The junction had 6 bases not matched to a gene; V was cut back by 4 bases and J by 3 bases. This CDR3 spans 15 amino acids. Germline V gene sequence: CDR1 LNHDA, CDR2 SQIVND (reference sequence). CDR3 in amino acids: CASSTGTGVGYEQYF. The CDR3 region has the DNA TGTGCCAGTAGTACCGGGACAGGGGTGGGCTACGAGCAGTACTTC.

This chain connects TRBV24-1 to TRBJ2-1, with TRBD2 matching over 11 bases. V was clipped by 3 bases and J by 4 bases; unmatched bases: 4. Germline CDR1 and CDR2: KGHDR and SFDVKD. The CDR3 runs to 16 residues. CDR3 sequence (DNA): TGTGCCACCAGTGATACTAGCGGGAGAGCGTACAATGAGCAGTTCTTC. This gives the protein CATSDTSGRAYNEQFF.

The CDR3 protein is CASRPWTSGTYNEQFF. The DNA for the CDR3 is TGTGCCAGCAGACCCTGGACTAGCGGGACTTACAATGAGCAGTTCTTC. The chain uses TRBV6-6 and TRBJ2-1; 12 bases are a match to TRBD2. V shed 6 bases and J 4 bases; nucleotides not matched to a gene: 7. Germline values: CDR1 MNHNY, CDR2 SVGAGI (reference sequence). There are 16 residues in the CDR3.

This chain uses TRBV6-5 with TRBJ2-1, with 14 bases lining up with TRBD2. The V gene end was trimmed by 5 bases and the J gene end by 7 bases; junction bases not matched to a gene: 4. This CDR3 spans 15 amino acids. CDR1 is MNHEY, CDR2 SVGAGI, per germline. CDR3 sequence reads: CASSRGTSGSNEQFF. In nucleotides, the CDR3 is TGTGCCAGCAGTCGAGGGACTAGCGGGAGTAATGAGCAGTTCTTC.

The chain couples TRBV20-1 to TRBJ2-3; D assignment may be TRBD1 or TRBD2 (5 bases each). The CDR3 sequence is 15 residues long. Trimming stripped 6 bases from V and 2 bases from J, with 18 bases between. The V gene's germline CDR1 is DFQATT and CDR2 SNEGSKA (reference sequence). The CDR3 here is CSASGASRSTDTQYF. CDR3 bases: TGCAGTGCCAGTGGGGCTAGCAGATCCACAGATACGCAGTATTTT.

V is TRBV7-8 and J is TRBJ1-1; TRBD1 is a possible D gene (5 bases). Deletions cut 5 bases from V and 5 bases from J, with 15 bases between. This CDR3 has 14 amino acids. From germline, CDR1 is SGHVS and CDR2 FQNEAQ. CDR3 amino acids: CASSPQGGNTEAFF. CDR3 nucleotide sequence: TGTGCCAGCAGCCCCCAGGGAGGGAATACTGAAGCTTTCTTT. The full variable domain, in which reference TRBV7-8 and TRBJ1-1 provide the parts outside the CDR3, is GAGVSQSPRYKVAKRGQDVALRCDPISGHVSLFWYQQALGQGPEFLTYFQNEAQLDKSGLPSDRFFAERPEGSVSTLKIQRTQQEDSAVYLCASSPQGGNTEAFFGQGTRLTVV.

V is TRBV4-1 and J is TRBJ2-1, with 13 nucleotides matching TRBD2. Germline V gene data show CDR1 as MGHRA and CDR2 as YSYEKL. After removal of 0 bases from V and 7 bases from J, the junction contained 6 bases not matched to a gene. The CDR3 is 17 residues long. CDR3 sequence (DNA): TGCGCCAGCAGCCAAGAGAGAATACTAGCGGGAGGGAATGAGCAGTTCTTC. Amino acid sequence: CASSQERILAGGNEQFF.

This chain uses TRBV3-1 (or the pseudogene TRBV3-2) with TRBJ2-4, with D tentatively TRBD1 (5 bases). This CDR3 comprises 16 residues. Trimming took 0 bases from V and 1 from J, leaving 10 bases between them. The germline gives CDR1 LGHDT, CDR2 YNNKEL (reference sequence). The DNA for the CDR3 is TGTGCCAGCAGCCAAGATAGGCAGGGTGCCAAAAACATTCAGTACTTC. Encoded protein: CASSQDRQGAKNIQYF.